The 2 T cell receptor beta chains in this list originate from one sample, sequenced in a study of CD8+CD57+ T cells in acquired aplastic anemia. The template for TCR beta VDJ and CDR3 sequence profiling was genomic DNA. TCRdb re-called the reads with MiXCR, one entry per CDR3 protein. The table includes about 170,000 distinct CDR3 sequences, approximately 60% detected once. Material for sequencing was sorted CD4+, CD8+, or CD8+CD57+ T cells (not recorded which) from PBMCs. The receptor set was obtained from a human donor in good health.

The chain has TRBV5-1 and TRBJ2-1; a weak D match, TRBD2 (6 bases). Trimming pared 2 bases from V and 6 bases from J, leaving 15 bases between. Per germline, CDR1 SGHRS and CDR2 YFSETQ. The CDR3 is 15 residues long. The CDR3 nucleotides are TGCGCCAGCAGCTTTCCACTGACCGGGGGCAATGAGCAGTTCTTC. This translates into CASSFPLTGGNEQFF.

As concerns this clonotype: The junction differs from germline at one of its ends, possibly a read error. The chain uses TRBV15 and TRBJ1-6; 7 nucleotides agree with TRBD1. The CDR3 totals 17 residues. Germline V CDR1 and CDR2: LNHNV, YYDKDF (reference sequence). CDR3 in amino acids: CVTSRITGAIYNSPLHF. The CDR3 DNA follows: TGTGTCACCAGCAGGATTACAGGGGCCATCTATAATTCACCCCTCCACTTT.